This T cell receptor beta chain comes out of a study of Graves' ophthalmopathy and Graves' hyperthyroidism (dated by TCRdb to between 2018 and 2020). About the full investigation: Peripheral blood samples were taken at the time of initial diagnosis, before any treatment was given. For independent validation, a separate cohort was made up of fewer than 20 hyperthyroidism patients plus 17 patients who later progressed from hyperthyroidism to ophthalmopathy. In total, under 150 blood samples were TCR-sequenced: 40 to 45 ophthalmopathy, 75 hyperthyroidism and some 17 hyperthyroidism-to-ophthalmopathy patients. Following sampling, methimazole starting at 30 mg daily was administered to hyperthyroidism patients, and high-dose intravenous methylprednisolone was administered to ophthalmopathy patients. To explore V-J signatures that distinguish ophthalmopathy from hyperthyroidism, a discovery set of 95 to 100 patients was enrolled, made up of under 50 with ophthalmopathy and around 57 with stable hyperthyroidism. The study used signatures of the TCR beta repertoire to tell Graves' ophthalmopathy apart from Graves' hyperthyroidism and to predict which patients would progress to ophthalmopathy. In six hyperthyroidism patients, the T-cell repertoire of thyroid tissue was compared with the T-cell repertoire of blood.

What the study reported, not specific to this receptor: In validation, the model predicted ophthalmopathy progression with about 71% sensitivity and less than 80% specificity; roughly 11 predicted patients were CT-confirmed with GO in a median of approximately 6.5 months. Ophthalmopathy was separated from stable hyperthyroidism by the 13-signature model with 87.88% sensitivity and 81% to 84% specificity in cross-validation and with 80%/75% in the test set. Sample size was not statistically predetermined, and group allocation was not concealed from the investigators. Most of the expanded thyroid clonotypes with a frequency above 0.001 were also detected in blood, and it was suggested that the thyroid immune response may be reflected by blood repertoires.

For repertoire sequencing, the TCR beta CDR3 regions were amplified from RNA transcripts. The first round was an RT-PCR using HTBI primers with the Qiagen OneStep RT-PCR kit, and this first round was followed by a second-round multiplex PCR, then size selection and purification. The libraries underwent paired-end sequencing with 100 bp reads on an Illumina HiSeq2000. As for how the authors treated the data: Reads were processed with SOAPnuke, discarding reads with adapters, uncalled bases, mean Phred below 15, or no exact constant-primer or identifier match. COPE v1.2.5 was used to merge the high-quality paired reads. Each unique nucleotide sequence was defined as a clonotype, and clonotypes were aligned to IMGT TRB V, D and J references with MiTCR v1.1. Only V-J combinations with frequency above 0.0001 were analysed, covering about 99% of repertoires. A TCR clonal expansion and chaos score per V-J combination was defined as the ratio of F50 clonal expansion to chaos observed in the TCRdist matrix. Welch's t-statistics and random forest were used to narrow the features down to over ten V-J combinations, which were then fed into a naive Bayes classifier. The similarity between thyroid and blood repertoires was quantified using the Morisita-Horn index. Clones were called with MiXCR by TCRdb after fastp trimmed the public reads at Q25, and only in-frame beta chains were retained. Duplicate CDR3 protein sequences are folded into a single record with the most common DNA and genes. The V and J calls reflect TCRdb's pipeline rather than the authors' work. For this sample the table gives some 250,000 distinct CDR3 sequences, of which 45% were detected only once. Over 40% of the sample is in the top ten clones.

Ophthalmopathy patients had moderately to severely active disease, Clinical Activity Score of at least 3, NOSPECS grade of at least 4, and disease duration under 3 months. Anyone with other autoimmune diseases, uncontrolled infections, pregnancy or lactation was excluded from the study. Diagnosis relied on clinical symptoms, serum thyroxine, TRAb, thyroid ultrasound and orbital computed tomography. PBMCs were isolated from around 10 ml of fresh peripheral blood by Ficoll-Paque density gradient centrifugation. Trizol reagent was used to extract the total RNA, and its quality was then checked on an Agilent 2100 Bioanalyzer. This clonotype was seen only a few times. It has no known antigen specificity. No base quality information exists; no much larger clone differs at one position. This sequence was found in an adult man with Graves' ophthalmopathy. Sequenced input: peripheral blood.

The nucleotide sequence reads as follows: TGTGCCAGCAGCGTAGAAGACCACTACGAGCAGTACTTC. This translates into CASSVEDHYEQYF. The sequence links TRBV9 to TRBJ2-7; no D segment can be confidently identified. From the cysteine through the phenylalanine, the CDR3 covers 13 amino acids. CDR3 DNA is the only sequence kept; it has 39 bases, read in frame from the first base. V and J are truncated by 0 bases and 3 bases respectively, leaving an intervening sequence of 7 bases. Sequences SGDLS (CDR1) and YYNGEE (CDR2) are obtained from the germline V gene.